This T cell receptor beta chain was profiled in a study of blood T cells in healthy people across ages. The CDR3 runs 16 residues. Looked up from germline, CDR1 is SGHDT and CDR2 is YYEEEE. V gave up 1 base and J gave up 2 bases; unmatched junction bases: 6. A second 7 to 11 cycle PCR used barcoded and J-beta primers. The template-switch adaptor, which had 12 random nucleotides, put a tag on each cDNA molecule. TCRdb recomputed calls from the 5' RACE reads with MiXCR, one row per CDR3 protein. This sample has roughly 800,000 distinct CDR3 sequences, with around a quarter found just once. These records were also assigned to another study, of T cells of mothers and their children. That investigation notes: In the second PCR, M1S primer introduced barcodes and 2-4 random bases. The study obtained over 8 million TCR beta CDR3 reads per mother and around 2.7 million per child.

The source is a boy aged 10-17 years in good health. The V gene is TRBV5-6, the J gene TRBJ2-5; 9 bases match TRBD2. Sequencing was carried out using blood. The CDR3: CASSLSRGRVQETQYF. The CDR3 nucleotides are TGTGCCAGCAGCTTGAGCCGCGGGAGGGTACAAGAGACCCAGTACTTC.